Below, 22 T cell receptor beta chains from the same sample are listed, as sequenced in a study of CD8 T cells in ankylosing spondylitis. Using its own MiXCR run on the 5' RACE reads, TCRdb lists one record per CDR3 protein. This table holds 200,000 or so distinct CDR3 sequences, 13% found once. Input material: blood, either unsorted or a sorted T cell fraction (not recorded which). The receptors originated from a female donor with ankylosing spondylitis or in good health (not recorded which).

There are many counts of this clonotype. V usage is TRBV5-1 and J usage is TRBJ2-4; D tentatively fits TRBD1 or TRBD2 (5 bases each). V lost 0 bases, J lost 3 bases, and 13 bases lay in between. This CDR3 is 16 amino acids long. The V gene's germline CDR1 is SGHRS and CDR2 YFSETQ. The CDR3 loop reads CASSLGRGDGKNIQYF. The CDR3 nucleotides read TGCGCCAGCAGCTTGGGCCGTGGGGACGGCAAAAACATTCAGTACTTC.

This clonotype showed up many times. The rearrangement links TRBV7-9 to TRBJ2-7; a weak D match, TRBD1 (5 bases). The CDR3 is made up of 13 amino acids. Germline assignment: CDR1 SEHNR and CDR2 FQNEAQ (reference sequence). Trimming took off 3 bases at V and 5 bases at J, with 11 bases between the two ends. The CDR3 nucleotides are TGTGCCAGCAGCTTGGGCAGGGTCAACGAGCAGTACTTC. This codes for CASSLGRVNEQYF.

In this sample, this clonotype turned up a few times. The chain links TRBV10-3 to TRBJ2-7; 16 nucleotides match TRBD2. J was trimmed by 1 base and V by 4 bases; bases with no gene match: 7. CDR1 is ENHRY and CDR2 is SYGVKD in the germline V gene. CDR3 length: 18 amino acids. The CDR3 spells CAISGPGTSGRASYEQYF. The CDR3 nucleotides read TGTGCCATCAGTGGCCCCGGGACTAGCGGGAGGGCTTCCTACGAGCAGTACTTC.

The chain employs TRBV5-1 and TRBJ1-1, with a possible D match to TRBD1 (5 bases). Germline CDR1 is SGHRS and CDR2 is YFSETQ. The CDR3 sequence is 13 residues long. The V and J ends lost 4 bases and 6 bases respectively, with 13 bases between them. The CDR3 reads CASSPRGEAEAFF. The CDR3 DNA follows: TGCGCCAGCAGCCCAAGGGGAGAGGCTGAAGCTTTCTTT.

This clonotype was seen many times. V gene TRBV20-1 combines with J gene TRBJ1-2; 7 bases align to TRBD1. V lost 3 bases, J lost 6 bases, and 7 bases stayed unmatched. The CDR3 sequence is 13 residues long. Germline CDR1 DFQATT, CDR2 SNEGSKA (reference sequence). The CDR3 DNA reads TGCAGTGCTAGTATCGGACAGGCCCATGGCTACACCTTC. Protein: CSASIGQAHGYTF.

This clonotype was observed at least ten times. The chain employs TRBV12-3 or TRBV12-4 and TRBJ2-7, with D uncertain. The CDR3 sequence is 15 residues long. Trimming shortened V by 2 bases and J by 6 bases, and 17 bases separated the two germline ends. CDR3 bases: TGTGCCAGCAGTTTAAACCCTACGGTGGACGGCGAGCAGTACTTC. Protein sequence: CASSLNPTVDGEQYF.

In this sample, this clonotype turned up many times. The J gene is TRBJ2-7, the V gene TRBV7-8; weak D call: TRBD1 (5 bases). In germline, CDR1 is SGHVS, CDR2 FQNEAQ. Trimming left V 2 bases short and J 6 bases short, with 8 bases between. There are 12 residues in the CDR3. The CDR3 nucleotides are TGTGCCAGCAGCTTACAGGGCTTCGAGCAGTACTTC. Its translation: CASSLQGFEQYF.

The J gene is TRBJ2-2, the V gene TRBV27; the D gene is possibly TRBD2 (6 bases). Trimming stripped 10 bases from V and 4 bases from J, with 16 bases between. The germline V gene encodes CDR1 MNHEY and CDR2 SMNVEV (reference sequence). The CDR3 covers 14 residues. CDR3 coding DNA: TGTGCCACGAGACGGGGACTTAGCACCGGGGAGCTGTTTTTT. Translating it yields CATRRGLSTGELFF.

In this sample, this clonotype turned up many times. This rearrangement joins TRBV12-3 or TRBV12-4 to TRBJ1-6; tentative D call: TRBD1 (5 bases). Deletions cut 1 base from V and 8 bases from J, with 6 bases between. The CDR3 is 13 amino acids. The CDR3 DNA sequence: TGTGCCAGCAGTTTAGGGGGGGATTCACCCCTCCACTTT. It yields the protein CASSLGGDSPLHF.

This clonotype showed up just a few times. V is TRBV7-2 and J is TRBJ2-3, with D maybe TRBD1 (6 bases). V was pared by 5 bases and J by 6 bases, with 12 bases between. Germline CDR1 and CDR2: SGHTA and FQGNSA. The CDR3 is made up of 13 amino acids. The CDR3 DNA sequence: TGTGCCAGCAGCACCCCAACAGGGGATACGCAGTATTTT. It encodes CASSTPTGDTQYF.

This clonotype appeared many times. The chain is built from TRBV5-1 and TRBJ2-2; no clear D gene. The CDR3 runs 16 residues. Germline V CDR1 and CDR2: SGHRS, YFSETQ. The V gene lost 4 bases and the J gene lost 1 base, with 14 bases spanning the gap. The DNA of the CDR3 is TGCGCCAGCAGCCACACGTCGGACGGGAACACCGGGGAGCTGTTTTTT. Its protein product is CASSHTSDGNTGELFF.

In its sample, this clonotype was seen a few times. This chain uses TRBV7-6 with TRBJ2-7; D gene ambiguous. Trimming left V 5 bases short and J 0 bases short, with 11 bases between. Per germline, CDR1 SGHVS and CDR2 FNYEAQ. This CDR3 region has 14 residues. Written as DNA, the CDR3 is TGTGCCAGCAGCCCATTATCTAGCTCCTACGAGCAGTACTTC. Its protein product is CASSPLSSSYEQYF.

This clonotype was observed many times. The CDR3 sequence: CASSRRTASSYNSPLHF. The CDR3 DNA reads TGTGCCAGCAGTCGGAGGACAGCTAGCTCCTATAATTCACCCCTCCACTTT. The chain joins TRBV12-3 or TRBV12-4 to TRBJ1-6, with D perhaps matching TRBD1 (6 bases). V shed 5 bases and J shed 0 bases, with 14 bases lying between them. The length of the CDR3 is 17 residues.

This clonotype was recorded at least ten times. This sequence joins TRBV11-1 and TRBJ2-2; TRBD2 agrees at 10 bases. V lost 3 bases, J lost 2 bases, and 9 bases stayed unmatched. Germline V gene data show CDR1 as SGHAT and CDR2 as FQDESV (reference sequence). CDR3 size: 18 residues. The CDR3 DNA follows: TGTGCCAGCAGCTTGCCCCCCCGACTAGCGGGTAACACCGGGGAGCTGTTTTTT. Translated: CASSLPPRLAGNTGELFF. The complete variable domain, with remaining parts taken from reference TRBV11-1 and TRBJ2-2, reads EAEVAQSPRYKITEKSQAVAFWCDPISGHATLYWYRQILGQGPELLVQFQDESVVDDSQLPKDRFSAERLKGVDSTLKIQPAELGDSAMYLCASSLPPRLAGNTGELFFGEGSRLTVL.

By share, this clonotype counts as medium-sized. The chain links TRBV5-1 to TRBJ2-7; D is perhaps TRBD1 (6 bases). V lost 4 bases, J lost 1 base, and 15 bases lay in between. Germline lookup yields CDR1 SGHRS and CDR2 YFSETQ. This CDR3 has 15 amino acids. This CDR3 reads CASSPGTTGSYEQYF. CDR3 nucleotides: TGCGCCAGCAGCCCCGGGACAACCGGATCCTACGAGCAGTACTTC. The full variable domain, with the rest looked up from reference TRBV5-1 and TRBJ2-7, is KAGVTQTPRYLIKTRGQQVTLSCSPISGHRSVSWYQQTPGQGLQFLFEYFSETQRNKGNFPGRFSGRQFSNSRSEMNVSTLELGDSALYLCASSPGTTGSYEQYFGPGTRLTVT.

This chain joins TRBV19 and TRBJ1-1, with D maybe TRBD1 (5 bases). The CDR3 loop spans 14 amino acids. Germline values: CDR1 LNHDA, CDR2 SQIVND (reference sequence). Trimming pared 6 bases from V and 4 bases from J, leaving 15 bases between. The CDR3 DNA is TGTGCCAGTAGCGACCAGATAAGGGGCACTGAAGCTTTCTTT. This encodes CASSDQIRGTEAFF. The full variable domain, in which reference TRBV19 and TRBJ1-1 provide the parts outside the CDR3, is DGGITQSPKYLFRKEGQNVTLSCEQNLNHDAMYWYRQDPGQGLRLIYYSQIVNDFQKGDIAEGYSVSREKKESFPLTVTSAQKNPTAFYLCASSDQIRGTEAFFGQGTRLTVV.

Many counts were recorded for this clonotype. The CDR3 DNA is TGTGCCAGCAATCGCATTATGACAGATACGCAGTATTTT. This sequence encodes CASNRIMTDTQYF. V is TRBV2 and J is TRBJ2-3; no firm D call. The CDR3 spans 13 residues. The germline CDR1 and CDR2 sequences are SNHLY and FYNNEI. V was trimmed by 7 bases and J by 3 bases, leaving 11 bases between them. Full variable domain (outside the CDR3, taken from reference TRBV2 and TRBJ2-3): EPEVTQTPSHQVTQMGQEVILRCVPISNHLYFYWYRQILGQKVEFLVSFYNNEISEKSEIFDDQFSVERPDGSNFTLKIRSTKLEDSAMYFCASNRIMTDTQYFGPGTRLTVL.

This chain connects TRBV7-9 to TRBJ2-1; 9 bases line up with TRBD2. V shed 1 base and J 7 bases; nucleotides not matched to a gene: 5. Germline V gives CDR1 SEHNR, CDR2 FQNEAQ (reference sequence). This CDR3 region has 15 residues. DNA of the CDR3: TGTGCCAGCAGCTTAGGTAGCGGGAGCGGGAATGAGCAGTTCTTC. This encodes CASSLGSGSGNEQFF.

The V call is TRBV20-1, the J call TRBJ2-3, with TRBD2 matching over 7 bases. There are 15 residues in the CDR3. V was clipped by 6 bases and J by 2 bases; unmatched bases: 11. The germline V gene encodes CDR1 DFQATT and CDR2 SNEGSKA (reference sequence). CDR3 region: CSALLLATLTDTQYF. CDR3 nucleotide sequence: TGCAGTGCGCTCTTACTAGCGACCCTCACAGATACGCAGTATTTT.

This clonotype was observed many times. The V call is TRBV29-1, the J call TRBJ2-7; D uncertain. V was pared by 4 bases and J by 3 bases, with 7 bases between. There are 11 residues in the CDR3. The germline V gene encodes CDR1 SQVTM and CDR2 ANQGSEA. CDR3 sequence reads: CSVVRGYEQYF. The CDR3 DNA follows: TGCAGCGTTGTAAGAGGCTACGAGCAGTACTTC.

This clonotype was seen ten or more times. V gene TRBV20-1 combines with J gene TRBJ2-1; D not certain. Trimming removed 7 bases from V and 2 bases from J, with 12 bases in between. The CDR3 covers 13 residues. Germline V gives CDR1 DFQATT, CDR2 SNEGSKA (reference sequence). CDR3 in amino acids: CSVGSRTYNEQFF. The CDR3 nucleotides are TGCAGTGTGGGGTCGCGCACCTACAATGAGCAGTTCTTC.

This clonotype was counted ten times or more. This rearrangement joins TRBV20-1 to TRBJ2-1, with a weak D call TRBD2 (5 bases). The CDR3 covers 15 residues. CDR1 and CDR2 from the germline V gene are DFQATT and SNEGSKA (reference sequence). The V end lost 3 bases, the J end lost 7 bases, and 19 bases lay between the germline ends. The chain's CDR3 is CSASPPGLGKNEQFF. The DNA for the CDR3 is TGCAGTGCTAGTCCACCGGGATTAGGAAAGAATGAGCAGTTCTTC.